This TCR beta chain is from a study of regulatory T cells in long-lasting Graves disease. Points from the study as a whole: Having few samples may have compromised the accuracy.

Building the TCR beta libraries relied on iRepertoire HTBI primers, and CDR3 regions underwent Arm-PCR. Using its own MiXCR run on the multiplex PCR reads, TCRdb lists one record per CDR3 protein. The sample includes under 500,000 distinct CDR3 sequences, about 15% of them seen just once. Time point of the sample: newly diagnosed GD, antithyroid drugs for less than 3 months. PBMC-extracted RNA yielded the TCR library. This clonotype was observed at least ten times. Its antigen is not identified. Trimming took 6 bases from V and 4 from J; bases not matched to a gene: 11. The CDR3 runs 16 residues. These data were also reused for a study on T cells in Graves' hyperthyroidism and ophthalmopathy. That source adds: With the HTBI primer set, the TCR CDR3 went through a first round of RT-PCR. Blood samples included most of the expanded thyroid clonotypes exceeding 0.001.

The sample consisted of peripheral blood mononuclear cells (PBMCs), taken at new diagnosis, from a patient treated with antithyroid drugs. The receptor comes from a woman aged 25 to 39 with Graves disease. The chain combines TRBV12-3 or TRBV12-4 with TRBJ2-3, with TRBD2 matching over 9 bases. The CDR3 DNA is TGTGCCAGCAGCCTAAAAGCGGGAGGAGCGCCAGATACGCAGTATTTT. It yields the protein CASSLKAGGAPDTQYF.